These T cell receptor beta chains were read from a single sample in a study of identical twins. TCRdb processed the 5' RACE reads anew with MiXCR; each CDR3 protein has one entry. The table lists approximately 190,000 distinct CDR3 sequences, around 15% of them singletons, with 40% in the top ten. Another study also made use of these data, one on T cells expressing NK-cell markers.

The sequenced sample consisted of CD8+ T cells sorted from blood. These receptors were collected from a woman aged 18-29 years in good health. CDR3s include the opening cysteine and the closing phenylalanine or tryptophan. A D gene is named only where the DNA matches it firmly. Expanded clones are given a class, and other clones once, few, many or no size at all.

cdr3_aa: CASSLDWASRSYNEQFF
cdr3_nt: TGTGCCAGCAGCTTAGATTGGGCTAGTCGCTCCTACAATGAGCAGTTCTTC
v_call: TRBV11-2
clone_size: .
d_call: .
j_call: TRBJ2-1

cdr3_aa: CASSYDSARYQETQYF
cdr3_nt: TGTGCCAGCAGCTATGACAGTGCCCGGTACCAAGAGACCCAGTACTTC
v_call: TRBV28
clone_size: many
d_call: .
j_call: TRBJ2-5

cdr3_aa: CSAKNRQGWYEQYF
cdr3_nt: TGCAGTGCTAAGAACAGACAGGGTTGGTACGAGCAGTACTTC
v_call: TRBV20-1
clone_size: few
d_call: TRBD1
j_call: TRBJ2-7

cdr3_aa: CSVEDGEGLDYEQYF
cdr3_nt: TGCAGCGTTGAAGACGGGGAGGGGCTAGACTACGAGCAGTACTTC
v_call: TRBV29-1
clone_size: few
d_call: TRBD2
j_call: TRBJ2-7

cdr3_aa: CASSSEWNTQYF
cdr3_nt: TGCGCCAGCAGCTCAGAATGGAATACGCAGTATTTT
v_call: TRBV5-1
clone_size: .
d_call: .
j_call: TRBJ2-3

cdr3_aa: CASRKLAGGKTDTQYF
cdr3_nt: TGTGCCAGCAGGAAACTAGCGGGAGGGAAGACGGATACGCAGTATTTT
v_call: TRBV12-3/TRBV12-4
clone_size: .
d_call: TRBD2
j_call: TRBJ2-3

cdr3_aa: CSARWDLESYNEQFF
cdr3_nt: TGCAGTGCTAGATGGGACTTGGAATCCTACAATGAGCAGTTCTTC
v_call: TRBV20-1
clone_size: .
d_call: .
j_call: TRBJ2-1

cdr3_aa: CASSFDRGGQYF
cdr3_nt: TGTGCCAGCAGCTTTGACAGGGGAGGGCAGTACTTC
v_call: TRBV12-3/TRBV12-4
clone_size: .
d_call: TRBD1
j_call: TRBJ2-7

cdr3_aa: CASSVGVNYGYTF
cdr3_nt: TGTGCCAGTTCGGTGGGGGTTAACTATGGCTACACCTTC
v_call: TRBV25-1
clone_size: .
d_call: .
j_call: TRBJ1-2

cdr3_aa: CATSDSLDTQYF
cdr3_nt: TGTGCCACCAGTGATTCCCTAGATACGCAGTATTTT
v_call: TRBV24-1
clone_size: .
d_call: .
j_call: TRBJ2-3

cdr3_aa: CASSARTGASSPLHF
cdr3_nt: TGTGCCAGCAGCGCCCGCACAGGGGCTAGTTCACCCCTCCACTTT
v_call: TRBV11-1
clone_size: few
d_call: TRBD1
j_call: TRBJ1-6

cdr3_aa: CATSGTSGGRQFF
cdr3_nt: TGTGCCACCAGTGGGACTAGCGGGGGGCGGCAGTTCTTC
v_call: TRBV24-1
clone_size: large
d_call: TRBD2
j_call: TRBJ2-1

cdr3_aa: CASTRDGGLNEQFF
cdr3_nt: TGTGCCAGCACCAGGGACGGAGGTCTAAATGAGCAGTTCTTC
v_call: TRBV9
clone_size: few
d_call: .
j_call: TRBJ2-1

cdr3_aa: CASRPMDLGTQYF
cdr3_nt: TGTGCCAGTAGACCCATGGACTTGGGGACCCAGTACTTC
v_call: TRBV27
clone_size: many
d_call: .
j_call: TRBJ2-5

cdr3_aa: CASSYTGDINEQFF
cdr3_nt: TGTGCCAGCAGTTATACTGGGGACATCAATGAGCAGTTCTTC
v_call: TRBV6-2/TRBV6-3
clone_size: .
d_call: .
j_call: TRBJ2-1

cdr3_aa: CASSPGTLIYEQYF
cdr3_nt: TGTGCCAGCAGCCCAGGGACTCTTATCTACGAGCAGTACTTC
v_call: TRBV5-6
clone_size: .
d_call: .
j_call: TRBJ2-7

cdr3_aa: CASSVAGLGSAAFF
cdr3_nt: TGTGCCAGCAGCGTAGCGGGGTTAGGGAGTGCAGCTTTCTTT
v_call: TRBV9
clone_size: few
d_call: .
j_call: TRBJ1-1

cdr3_aa: CVSSSTSGRMETQYF
cdr3_nt: TGTGTCAGCAGCTCGACTAGCGGGAGGATGGAGACCCAGTACTTC
v_call: TRBV7-9
clone_size: .
d_call: TRBD2
j_call: TRBJ2-5

cdr3_aa: CSVELLRGSGNEQFF
cdr3_nt: TGCAGCGTTGAGTTACTTCGCGGGAGTGGCAATGAGCAGTTCTTC
v_call: TRBV29-1
clone_size: few
d_call: TRBD2
j_call: TRBJ2-1

cdr3_aa: CASSVGWGQETQYF
cdr3_nt: TGTGCCAGCAGCGTCGGTTGGGGGCAGGAGACCCAGTACTTC
v_call: TRBV9
clone_size: .
d_call: .
j_call: TRBJ2-5

cdr3_aa: CASSQGGLGGTEAFF
cdr3_nt: TGTGCCAGCAGCCAAGGGGGCCTCGGGGGCACTGAAGCTTTCTTT
v_call: TRBV4-2
clone_size: .
d_call: .
j_call: TRBJ1-1